The 23 T cell receptor beta chains below all came from one sample that was sequenced in a study of T cell changes during pregnancy in multiple sclerosis. Libraries were prepared by immunoSEQ multiplex PCR; TCRdb keeps only in-frame clonotypes and omits some of them. In the table there are approximately 49,000 clones, roughly 88% of which are singletons. The sample consisted of CD4+ T cells from peripheral blood mononuclear cells, taken in the second trimester of pregnancy. Source of these receptors: a female donor with multiple sclerosis, enrolled in a pregnancy study.

The chain has TRBV2 and TRBJ1-4, with D unclear. Germline V gene sequence: CDR1 SNHLY, CDR2 FYNNEI. The CDR3 is made up of 14 amino acids. V lost 6 bases, J lost 5 bases, and 13 bases lay in between. The CDR3 DNA reads TGTGCCAGCAGGTCTTGGCAGATCAATGAAAAACTGTTTTTT. It codes for CASRSWQINEKLFF.

The chain uses TRBV9 and TRBJ2-3; weak D call: TRBD2 (6 bases). V was pared by 0 bases and J by 7 bases, with 18 bases between. Germline CDR1 is SGDLS and CDR2 is YYNGEE. This CDR3 region has 16 residues. The CDR3 reads CASSVDGTQTPNTQYF. The CDR3 DNA sequence: TGTGCCAGCAGCGTAGATGGGACTCAAACCCCAAATACGCAGTATTTT.

This rearrangement joins TRBV7-9 to TRBJ2-6; D is ambiguous. CDR1 and CDR2 from the germline V gene are SEHNR and FQNEAQ (reference sequence). The CDR3 length is 14 residues. Trimming removed 5 bases from V and 0 bases from J, with 5 bases in between. CDR3 sequence: CASSDNSGANVLTF. Here the CDR3 DNA reads TGTGCCAGCAGCGACAACTCTGGGGCCAACGTCCTGACTTTC.

The V gene is TRBV5-6, the J gene TRBJ2-3; 8 nucleotides line up with TRBD1. Germline values: CDR1 SGHDT, CDR2 YYEEEE. The length of the CDR3 is 16 residues. V was pared by 1 base and J by 1 base, with 5 bases of the junction left unmatched. CDR3: CASSLYRRGRTDTQYF. The DNA of the CDR3 is TGTGCCAGCAGCTTGTATCGCAGGGGGCGCACAGATACGCAGTATTTT.

V is TRBV7-3 and J is TRBJ2-1; TRBD2 aligns across 9 bases. This CDR3 has 13 amino acids. Germline V gene data show CDR1 as SGHTA and CDR2 as FQGTGA. V lost 3 bases to trimming and J lost 9 bases; unmatched junction nucleotides: 3. CDR3 sequence (DNA): TGTGCCAGCAGCTTGGGACTAGCCGGTGAGCAGTTCTTC. Translated, it gives CASSLGLAGEQFF.

A few counts support this clone. This CDR3 is CSVELGSLRDTQYF. The CDR3 DNA follows: TGCAGCGTTGAGCTCGGTAGTTTACGGGATACGCAGTATTTT. The chain combines TRBV29-1 with TRBJ2-3; D uncertain. CDR1 SQVTM and CDR2 ANQGSEA come from the germline V gene. Trimming removed 3 bases from V and 6 bases from J, with 16 bases in between. The CDR3 runs 14 residues.

The chain couples TRBV5-1 to TRBJ2-3, with TRBD2 matching 12 bases. Germline V lookup: CDR1 SGHRS, CDR2 YFSETQ. The CDR3 is 15 amino acids. The V segment lost 5 bases and the J segment 4 bases; nucleotides outside the gene matches: 5. The CDR3 here is CASSPGLAGSDTQYF. The CDR3 DNA reads as TGCGCCAGCAGTCCGGGACTAGCGGGCTCAGATACGCAGTATTTT. The full variable domain, rest sourced from reference TRBV5-1 and TRBJ2-3, is KAGVTQTPRYLIKTRGQQVTLSCSPISGHRSVSWYQQTPGQGLQFLFEYFSETQRNKGNFPGRFSGRQFSNSRSEMNVSTLELGDSALYLCASSPGLAGSDTQYFGPGTRLTVL.

The chain has TRBV5-4 and TRBJ2-1; maybe TRBD2 (6 bases). The germline V gene has CDR1 SGHNT and CDR2 YYREEE (reference sequence). V was shortened by 5 bases and J by 2 bases, with 14 bases between the two germline ends. The CDR3 consists of 15 residues. As DNA, the CDR3 is TGTGCCAGCAGAAAGGCGGGATCCACCTACAATGAGCAGTTCTTC. Protein: CASRKAGSTYNEQFF.

This clone was seen just once. This sequence joins TRBV28 and TRBJ1-2, with TRBD1 identical over 10 bases. Germline-derived CDR1 and CDR2 are MDHEN and SYDVKM. This CDR3 region has 14 residues. Trimming took 6 bases from V and 4 from J; bases not matched to a gene: 5. CDR3 loop: CASSRDRGGYGYTF. The CDR3 bases are TGTGCCAGCAGCCGGGACAGGGGTGGCTATGGCTACACCTTC.

The gene calls are TRBV5-5 and TRBJ2-7; 12 positions agree with TRBD2. Trimming at V came to 4 bases and at J to 6 bases, leaving 8 bases not matched to a gene. From germline, CDR1 is SGHKS and CDR2 YYEKEE (reference sequence). The CDR3 has 15 residues. Here the CDR3 DNA reads TGTGCCAGCAGCGAAAGACTAGCGGGAGCTCCCGAGCAGTACTTC. It specifies CASSERLAGAPEQYF.

The V call is TRBV5-4, the J call TRBJ2-1; maybe TRBD1 (6 bases). V lost 0 bases to trimming and J lost 4 bases, with 8 bases between them. Germline V gene lookup returns CDR1 SGHNT and CDR2 YYREEE (reference sequence). This CDR3 has 14 residues. CDR3: CASSLGGPYNEQFF. CDR3 coding DNA: TGTGCCAGCAGCTTGGGGGGGCCATACAATGAGCAGTTCTTC.

The chain links TRBV28 to TRBJ2-7, with a possible D match to TRBD2 (6 bases). This CDR3 region has 13 residues. The ends were cut back, 7 bases at V and 2 bases at J, with 12 bases in the middle. CDR1 MDHEN and CDR2 SYDVKM come from the germline V gene. CDR3 sequence (DNA): TGTGCCAGCACCCTTAGCGGCCCCTACGAGCAGTACTTC. The encoded protein is CASTLSGPYEQYF. The whole variable domain, filled in from reference TRBV28 and TRBJ2-7, reads DVKVTQSSRYLVKRTGEKVFLECVQDMDHENMFWYRQDPGLGLRLIYFSYDVKMKEKGDIPEGYSVSREKKERFSLILESASTNQTSMYLCASTLSGPYEQYFGPGTRLTVT.

The chain combines TRBV29-1 with TRBJ2-1; 7 bases match TRBD1. V dropped 3 bases and J dropped 4; count of bases not matched to a gene: 3. Germline CDR1 reads SQVTM; CDR2 reads ANQGSEA. The CDR3 runs to 13 residues. The CDR3: CSVDGTAYNEQFF. The DNA for the CDR3 is TGCAGCGTTGATGGGACAGCTTACAATGAGCAGTTCTTC.

V and J are TRBV29-1 and TRBJ1-4, with D maybe TRBD1 (5 bases). Germline V gene sequence: CDR1 SQVTM, CDR2 ANQGSEA. The V and J ends lost 7 bases and 3 bases respectively, with 15 bases between them. This CDR3 region has 14 residues. In nucleotides, the CDR3 is TGCAGCGCAGATCAGGGTACAGCTAATGAAAAACTGTTTTTT. It yields the protein CSADQGTANEKLFF. Using reference TRBV29-1 and TRBJ1-4 for the parts outside the CDR3, the full variable domain is SAVISQKPSRDICQRGTSLTIQCQVDSQVTMMFWYRQQPGQSLTLIATANQGSEATYESGFVIDKFPISRPNLTFSTLTVSNMSPEDSSIYLCSADQGTANEKLFFGSGTQLSVL.

J is TRBJ1-4 and V is TRBV10-3, with TRBD1 matching 7 bases. V lost 10 bases and J lost 1; bases outside the gene matches: 3. The CDR3 has 13 residues. Germline V gene lookup returns CDR1 ENHRY and CDR2 SYGVKD. CDR3 region: CATGTVTNEKLFF. CDR3 bases: TGTGCCACTGGGACAGTAACTAATGAAAAACTGTTTTTT.

The chain joins TRBV28 to TRBJ2-7, with a weak D call TRBD2 (6 bases). V shed 4 bases and J shed 4 bases, with 20 bases lying between them. CDR1 is MDHEN, CDR2 SYDVKM, per germline. The CDR3 totals 16 residues. The CDR3 coding sequence is TGTGCCAGCAGTTCTCAAGCGGGTCCTGGCCTATACGAGCAGTACTTC. Its protein is CASSSQAGPGLYEQYF.

The V and J genes are TRBV4-3 and TRBJ2-7; no clear D gene. The CDR3 totals 15 residues. Trimming shortened V by 4 bases and J by 3 bases, and 16 bases separated the two germline ends. Germline V gene data show CDR1 as LGHNA and CDR2 as YSLEER. CDR3 region: CASSLLNLPGYEQYF. CDR3 sequence (DNA): TGCGCCAGCAGCCTTTTAAATCTTCCAGGCTACGAGCAGTACTTC.

The genes are TRBV28 and TRBJ1-3, with D unclear. The CDR3 is made up of 12 amino acids. Trimming left V 3 bases short and J 8 bases short, with 8 bases between. CDR1 is MDHEN and CDR2 is SYDVKM in the germline V gene. The CDR3 sequence is CASSFLFHTIYF. The DNA of the CDR3 is TGTGCCAGCAGTTTCCTTTTTCACACCATATATTTT.

The chain is built from TRBV5-6 and TRBJ2-5; 8 bases fit TRBD2. Germline V gives CDR1 SGHDT, CDR2 YYEEEE. Trimming removed 4 bases from V and 4 bases from J; junction bases left unmatched: 18. CDR3 size: 18 residues. CDR3 sequence reads: CASSPRRLSGSPGETQYF. For the CDR3, the DNA is TGTGCCAGCAGCCCCAGACGCTTGAGCGGGAGTCCGGGAGAGACCCAGTACTTC.

A few counts support this clone. V usage is TRBV11-2 and J usage is TRBJ1-4, with 8 bases identical to TRBD1. With V trimmed by 1 base and J by 8 bases, 6 bases remained unmatched. Germline V gene sequence: CDR1 SGHAT, CDR2 FQNNGV. The CDR3 sequence is 15 residues long. CDR3 DNA sequence: TGTGCCAGCAGCTTAGGTTCAGGGGGCGAGGAAAAACTGTTTTTT. Translating it yields CASSLGSGGEEKLFF.

The rearrangement uses TRBV7-9 and TRBJ1-4, with 8 positions matching TRBD1. Germline assignment: CDR1 SEHNR and CDR2 FQNEAQ (reference sequence). The CDR3 contains 16 residues. Trimming removed 1 base from V and 3 bases from J; junction bases left unmatched: 4. CDR3 loop: CASSLVSGGSNEKLFF. In nucleotides, the CDR3 is TGTGCCAGCAGCTTAGTGTCAGGGGGCTCTAATGAAAAACTGTTTTTT.

The chain links TRBV9 to TRBJ1-2; the match to TRBD1 covers 7 bases. Germline V gene sequence: CDR1 SGDLS, CDR2 YYNGEE. V trimming: 0 bases; J trimming: 7 bases; junction bases outside the gene matches: 0. CDR3 length equals 12 residues. The CDR3 DNA sequence: TGTGCCAGCAGCGTAGACAGGGGTGGCTACACCTTC. Its translation is CASSVDRGGYTF.

This sequence joins TRBV28 and TRBJ2-5; 9 bases fit TRBD1. V lost 7 bases and J lost 5; bases outside the gene matches: 20. The V gene's germline CDR1 is MDHEN and CDR2 SYDVKM. This CDR3 region has 18 residues. The CDR3 DNA sequence: TGTGCCAGCAAGTCGGAGAGGGCCCAGGGACAGGGAGGGGAGACCCAGTACTTC. Protein product: CASKSERAQGQGGETQYF.